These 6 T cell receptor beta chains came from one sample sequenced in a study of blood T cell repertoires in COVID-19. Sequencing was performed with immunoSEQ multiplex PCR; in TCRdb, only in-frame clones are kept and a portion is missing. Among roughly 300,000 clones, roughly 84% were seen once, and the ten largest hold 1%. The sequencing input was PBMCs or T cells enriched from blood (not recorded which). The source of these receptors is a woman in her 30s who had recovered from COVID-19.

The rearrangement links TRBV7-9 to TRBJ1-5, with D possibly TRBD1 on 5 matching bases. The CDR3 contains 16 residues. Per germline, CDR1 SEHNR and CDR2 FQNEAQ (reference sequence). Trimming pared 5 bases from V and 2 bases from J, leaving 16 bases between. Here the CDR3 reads CASSRKDRGGNQPQHF. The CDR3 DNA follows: TGTGCCAGCAGCCGGAAGGACCGGGGGGGCAATCAGCCCCAGCATTTT.

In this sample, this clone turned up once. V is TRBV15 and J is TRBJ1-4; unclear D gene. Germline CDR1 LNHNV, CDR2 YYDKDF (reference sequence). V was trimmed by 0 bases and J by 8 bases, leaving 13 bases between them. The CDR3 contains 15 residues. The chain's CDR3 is CATSRDGQVNEKLFF. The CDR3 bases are TGTGCCACCAGCAGAGATGGCCAGGTAAACGAAAAACTGTTTTTT.

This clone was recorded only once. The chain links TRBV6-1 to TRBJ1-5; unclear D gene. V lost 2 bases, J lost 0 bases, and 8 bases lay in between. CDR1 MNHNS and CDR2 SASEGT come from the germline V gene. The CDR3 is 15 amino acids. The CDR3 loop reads CASSEWGVSNQPQHF. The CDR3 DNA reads TGTGCCAGCAGTGAATGGGGAGTTAGCAATCAGCCCCAGCATTTT.

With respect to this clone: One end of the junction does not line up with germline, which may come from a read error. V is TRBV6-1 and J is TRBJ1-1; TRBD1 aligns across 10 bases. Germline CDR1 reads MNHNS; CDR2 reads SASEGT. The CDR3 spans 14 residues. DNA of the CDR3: TGTGCCAGCTGTGACAGGGGGCGCGAGGGGTTCGCTTTCTTT. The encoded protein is CASCDRGREGFAFF.

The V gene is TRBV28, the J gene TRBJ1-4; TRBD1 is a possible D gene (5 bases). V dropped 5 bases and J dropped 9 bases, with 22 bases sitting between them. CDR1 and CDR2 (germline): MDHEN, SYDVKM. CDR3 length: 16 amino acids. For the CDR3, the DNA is TGTGCCAGCAGTCCTCTCATGCTGGGGGGATTGAAAAAACTGTTTTTT. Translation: CASSPLMLGGLKKLFF.

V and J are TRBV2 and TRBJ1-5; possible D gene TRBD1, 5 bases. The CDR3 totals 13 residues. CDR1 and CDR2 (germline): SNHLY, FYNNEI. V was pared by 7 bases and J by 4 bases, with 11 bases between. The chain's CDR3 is CASKGEANQPQHF. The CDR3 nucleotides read TGTGCCAGCAAAGGGGAGGCAAATCAGCCCCAGCATTTT.